The entry that follows covers one T cell receptor (beta chain) sequence. This clone showed up just once. Its cognate antigen has yet to be identified. No base quality values were provided; no much bigger clone lies one nucleotide off. Participants in the prospective study were aged roughly 18 to 100 years, lived in under 30 United States geographic areas, and enrolled through a virtual design. To assign participants to cohorts, the prospective study relied on clinical history that participants themselves reported in a screening survey and a study questionnaire. Mobile phlebotomists in the prospective study collected whole blood, serum and a nasopharyngeal or oropharyngeal swab from every participant. Participants in the prospective study had the option to provide additional blood draws and questionnaires over a roughly two-month period. Before DNA extraction, blood samples from the prospective study were shipped at room temperature or frozen.

The CDR3 contains 16 residues, cysteine and phenylalanine counted. Just the 48-base CDR3 DNA is kept, in frame starting at base 1. The germline V gene encodes CDR1 MDHEN and CDR2 SYDVKM. From V the trimming removes 2 bases and from J it removes 0 bases, while the gene matches leave 3 bases of the junction unaccounted for. The source of the sample is a study of blood T cell repertoires in COVID-19 (dated by TCRdb to about 2020). As for the study more broadly: For ImmuneRACE Cohort 3, a participant was defined as recovered based on two consecutive negative NP/OP PCR tests, clearance by a healthcare professional, or resolution of symptoms. A freely available public database, intended as a resource for researchers studying the immune response to SARS-CoV-2, is where the repertoires were released. The material from the prospective study consisted of cDNA or gDNA derived from T cells, B-cell-depleted T cells, or PBMCs. Samples were obtained from the ongoing ImmuneRACE study (first 160 participants) and from 1,000 to 1,500 subjects provided by 6 global collaborators. Deeply sampled blood TCRbeta repertoires from subjects exposed to, actively infected with, or recovered from COVID-19 were included in the dataset. A de-identified subject ID, COVID-19 status, age in years and sex were almost always included in the sample metadata. Samples covering the acute and convalescent phases of COVID-19 were provided by collaborators in the United States, Italy and Spain. Where available, HLA class I and class II types were obtained from metadata supplied by the sample provider rather than from assay-based typing. Broad study findings and their caveats: The amount of clinical and demographic metadata varied by source and participant and was provided uncurated.

The immunoSEQ Assay, a bias-controlled multiplex PCR, was used to amplify TCRbeta CDR3 regions from genomic DNA. As for how the authors treated the data: Within the assay, amplification of reference gene primers was used to estimate how many nucleated cells each sample contained. To quantify the absolute abundance of each unique TCRbeta CDR3 rearrangement, sequence reads were collapsed and filtered. Productive Simpson clonality was computed per sample as the square root of Simpson's diversity index over productive rearrangements. The table comes from immuneACCESS by way of TCRdb, which keeps in-frame sequences with V and J called. Part of the clones is missing from these tables; in studies checked, under half for an unresolved V gene and the rest for unknown reasons. That table furnishes V, J and clone size, whereas the DNA furnished D and trimming. The table for this sample lists a few hundred thousand clones; 88% of them were counted only once. Approximately 2% of the sample is held by the ten biggest clonotypes.

The TCR originated in a woman in her fifties or sixties in a cohort exposed to, infected with or recovered from COVID-19 (not recorded which). The chain uses TRBV28 and TRBJ1-5; 8 central bases correspond to TRBD1. The sequenced sample consisted of PBMCs or T cells enriched from blood (not recorded which). CDR3 loop: CASSLQGADSNQPQHF. The sequence in DNA is TGTGCCAGCAGTTTACAGGGGGCTGATAGCAATCAGCCCCAGCATTTT.